These 30 T cell receptor delta chains share one sample of origin, sequenced in a study of Vδ1+ human thymocytes. Sequences come from RNA converted to cDNA by reverse transcription. Pooled V-gene forward primers with one constant-region reverse primer generated the CDR3 amplicons by multiplex PCR. TCRdb reprocessed the multiplex PCR reads through CATT. The table lists around 56,000 delta-chain clones, about 14% of them singletons. No cognate antigen is known for these TCRs. Study results and caveats: In the thymus, TRG and TRD repertoires looked highly polyclonal with Gaussian CDR3 lengths.

Specimen: Vdelta1+ gamma-delta thymocytes from the thymus. Subset given: FACS-sorted CD3+ TCRalphabeta- TCRVdelta1+ TCRVdelta2- thymocytes. The receptors come from a girl under two years old who had congenital heart surgery.

Remarks on this clone: A junction end diverges from the germline sequence, so it may reflect a read error. The chain is built from TRDV1 and TRDJ1; 7 bases match TRDD3. The CDR3 spans 22 residues. The germline V gene has CDR1 TSWWSYY and CDR2 QGS. CDR3 DNA sequence: TGTGCTCTTGGGGAAACGGGGCCTACGGGGTACGAGGTACTGGGGTACACCGATAAACACATCTTT. Residues: CALGETGPTGYEVLGYTDKHIF.

This clone was counted between two and nine times. The chain couples TRDV1 to TRDJ1; a possible D gene is TRDD2 (6 bases). The V gene's germline CDR1 is TSWWSYY and CDR2 QGS. V lost 0 bases and J lost 0, with 38 bases in between. The CDR3 extends over 25 amino acids. CDR3 protein: CALGELDNVGECLPGGPRYTDKLIF. CDR3 DNA: TGTGCTCTTGGGGAACTAGACAACGTTGGGGAATGCCTTCCAGGAGGTCCCCGTTACACCGATAAACTCATCTTT.

This chain connects TRDV1 to TRDJ1; no definite D call. The V and J ends lost 9 bases and 4 bases respectively, with 15 bases between them. There are 13 residues in the CDR3. Germline CDR1 reads TSWWSYY; CDR2 reads QGS. DNA for the CDR3: TGTGCTCTCATAGGGTCCCCCGGCGATAAACTCATCTTT. This encodes CALIGSPGDKLIF.

The J gene is TRDJ1, the V gene TRDV1, with 7 bases fitting TRDD3. CDR1 TSWWSYY and CDR2 QGS come from the germline V gene. The CDR3 is made up of 18 amino acids. V lost 7 bases and J lost 0; bases outside the gene matches: 17. The CDR3 nucleotides are TGTGCTCTTGCCGCCTCGGCGGATACGATTCGACACACCGATAAACTCATCTTT. As protein: CALAASADTIRHTDKLIF.

This chain joins TRDV1 and TRDJ1; possible D gene TRDD3, 6 bases. The V end lost 7 bases, the J end lost 0 bases, and 30 bases lay between the germline ends. The CDR3 is 20 amino acids. CDR1 is TSWWSYY and CDR2 is QGS in the germline V gene. Here the CDR3 reads CALASRLPMLTGIDTDKLIF. In DNA, the CDR3 is TGTGCTCTTGCATCCAGGCTTCCCATGCTGACTGGGATCGACACCGATAAACTCATCTTT.

This rearrangement joins TRDV1 to TRDJ1; D may be TRDD2 (6 bases). The germline V gene encodes CDR1 TSWWSYY and CDR2 QGS. This CDR3 is built from 18 residues. The V gene lost 5 bases and the J gene lost 9 bases, with 31 bases spanning the gap. The CDR3 region is CALGLPSTASGEFGELIF. The CDR3 DNA follows: TGTGCTCTTGGGCTACCTTCCACAGCCTCAGGGGAATTTGGGGAACTCATCTTT.

V usage is TRDV1 and J usage is TRDJ1; 10 bases are shared with TRDD3. CDR3 length: 19 amino acids. V was pared by 4 bases and J by 1 base, with 15 bases of the junction left unmatched. The germline CDR1 and CDR2 sequences are TSWWSYY and QGS. The CDR3 here is CALGALFLRGDTGTDKLIF. The CDR3 DNA reads TGTGCTCTTGGGGCCCTCTTCCTACGGGGGGATACGGGCACCGATAAACTCATCTTT.

The gene calls are TRDV1 and TRDJ1; no reliable D call. The V gene's germline CDR1 is TSWWSYY and CDR2 QGS. The CDR3 spans 15 residues. The V and J ends lost 3 bases and 3 bases respectively, with 14 bases between them. This chain's CDR3 is CALGDVPPRADKLIF. As DNA, the CDR3 is TGTGCTCTTGGGGATGTTCCCCCTCGGGCCGATAAACTCATCTTT.

The sample holds a few counts of this clone. The chain carries TRDV1 and TRDJ1; perhaps TRDD3 as D (5 bases). Germline-derived CDR1 and CDR2 are TSWWSYY and QGS. Trimming took 3 bases from V and 0 from J, leaving 20 bases between them. This CDR3 contains 18 residues. Written as DNA, the CDR3 is TGTGCTCTTGGGGAGAGGATGTACAGTGGGGTCTACACCGATAAACTCATCTTT. Translation: CALGERMYSGVYTDKLIF.

This clone was counted a few times. V usage is TRDV1 and J usage is TRDJ1, with D unresolved. The V gene lost 7 bases and the J gene lost 4 bases, with 16 bases spanning the gap. The CDR3 length is 14 residues. CDR1 is TSWWSYY and CDR2 is QGS in the germline V gene. CDR3 amino acids: CALVSTQGGDKLIF. CDR3 coding DNA: TGTGCTCTTGTTTCTACACAGGGAGGCGATAAACTCATCTTT.

A few counts support this clone. The V call is TRDV1, the J call TRDJ1, with 9 bases aligning to TRDD3. This CDR3 spans 21 amino acids. Germline assignment: CDR1 TSWWSYY and CDR2 QGS. With 3 bases clipped from V and 3 bases from J, the junction kept 23 bases outside the gene matches. CDR3 DNA sequence: TGTGCTCTTGGGGATACCCTAGTTTCTAGGGTGCTGGGGGATCGGGCCGATAAACTCATCTTT. Amino acids: CALGDTLVSRVLGDRADKLIF.

This clone was recorded a few times. The chain has TRDV1 and TRDJ1; 7 nucleotides agree with TRDD3. In germline, CDR1 is TSWWSYY, CDR2 QGS. CDR3 size: 21 residues. Unmatched junction bases numbered 24, after V lost 2 bases and J lost 3 bases. CDR3 in DNA: TGTGCTCTTGGGGAAGTTTCAACCGAAACTGGGGACCTAGTCGGGGCCGATAAACTCATCTTT. Translation gives CALGEVSTETGDLVGADKLIF.

The sample holds a few counts of this clone. V and J are TRDV1 and TRDJ1; 13 bases map to TRDD3. V shed 3 bases and J 7 bases; nucleotides not matched to a gene: 35. The CDR3 is made up of 25 amino acids. CDR1 and CDR2 from the germline V gene are TSWWSYY and QGS. The chain's CDR3 is CALGDSRRPSRGSTGGYAHGGKLIF. The CDR3 DNA sequence: TGTGCTCTTGGGGACTCAAGAAGGCCTTCCAGAGGGAGTACTGGGGGATACGCCCATGGTGGTAAACTCATCTTT.

J is TRDJ1 and V is TRDV1, with TRDD3 matching over 7 bases. V lost 2 bases to trimming and J lost 0 bases; unmatched junction nucleotides: 12. This CDR3 region has 18 residues. Germline V gene lookup returns CDR1 TSWWSYY and CDR2 QGS. The DNA of the CDR3 is TGTGCTCTTGGGGAATCGGTTGGGCATCTGGGGGACACCGATAAACTCATCTTT. As protein: CALGESVGHLGDTDKLIF.

This clone was seen more than once but under ten times. The chain couples TRDV1 to TRDJ1, with 12 bases identical to TRDD3. The CDR3 has 21 residues. The V gene end was trimmed by 5 bases and the J gene end by 4 bases; junction bases not matched to a gene: 23. Looked up from germline, CDR1 is TSWWSYY and CDR2 is QGS. The DNA for the CDR3 is TGTGCTCTTGGGCGAGAGGCTTCCAAACCCGTACTGGGGGATACTTTCGATAAACTCATCTTT. It translates to CALGREASKPVLGDTFDKLIF.

This clone was recorded a few times. The rearrangement joins TRDV1 to TRDJ1; 12 nucleotides line up with TRDD3. The V gene end was trimmed by 5 bases and the J gene end by 0 bases; junction bases not matched to a gene: 13. The CDR3 spans 19 residues. Looked up from germline, CDR1 is TSWWSYY and CDR2 is QGS. CDR3 sequence (DNA): TGTGCTCTTGGGATGAATCCGTACTGGGGGATACACCACACCGATAAACTCATCTTT. This codes for CALGMNPYWGIHHTDKLIF.

J is TRDJ1 and V is TRAV29/DV5; 11 bases match TRDD3. V lost 0 bases to trimming and J lost 3 bases; unmatched junction nucleotides: 10. Germline V CDR1 and CDR2: NSMFDY, ISSIKDK. The CDR3 runs to 17 residues. The CDR3 bases are TGTGCAGCAAGCGCGCGCAACTGGGGGATATGCCCCGATAAACTCATCTTT. This translates into CAASARNWGICPDKLIF.

The gene calls are TRDV1 and TRDJ1, with 7 nucleotides matching TRDD3. V was pared by 2 bases and J by 3 bases, with 15 bases of the junction left unmatched. CDR1 and CDR2 from the germline V gene are TSWWSYY and QGS. The CDR3 extends over 18 amino acids. CDR3 protein: CALGEVTGGRGMPDKLIF. The CDR3 DNA reads as TGTGCTCTTGGGGAAGTGACAGGGGGGAGGGGGATGCCCGATAAACTCATCTTT.

In its sample, this clone was seen a few times. The V gene is TRDV1, the J gene TRDJ1; D may be TRDD2 or TRDD3 (7 bases each). Germline V lookup: CDR1 TSWWSYY, CDR2 QGS. The CDR3 extends over 24 amino acids. The ends were cut back, 2 bases at V and 0 bases at J, with 37 bases in the middle. The DNA of the CDR3 is TGTGCTCTTGGGGAATCCTCCCCCCTTTTTCCTACCCAGGGGGATCCTTCCTACACCGATAAACTCATCTTT. It encodes CALGESSPLFPTQGDPSYTDKLIF.

This clone showed up just a few times. The genes are TRDV1 and TRDJ1; TRDD3 matches 10 bases. This CDR3 has 23 residues. Germline CDR1 reads TSWWSYY; CDR2 reads QGS. V dropped 4 bases and J dropped 0; count of bases not matched to a gene: 26. The CDR3 spells CALGGPSCLLGDPESLYTDKLIF. CDR3 sequence (DNA): TGTGCTCTTGGGGGGCCTTCCTGTCTACTGGGGGATCCCGAGTCCCTGTACACCGATAAACTCATCTTT.

As regards this clone: One end of the junction is discordant with germline, which a read error may explain. V is TRDV1 and J is TRDJ1; no clear D gene. The CDR3 consists of 14 residues. CDR1 and CDR2 from the germline V gene are TSWWSYY and QGS. The CDR3 sequence: CALGDPVRTDRLIF. CDR3 nucleotides: TGTGCTCTTGGGGATCCGGTTAGGACCGATAGACTCATCTTT.

This clone was observed a few times. The rearrangement links TRDV1 to TRDJ1; perhaps TRDD3 as D (6 bases). The germline CDR1 and CDR2 sequences are TSWWSYY and QGS. The CDR3 is 16 residues long. V lost 9 bases and J 0 bases, leaving 20 bases between the germline ends. DNA for the CDR3: TGTGCTCTCGCCGTATACGCTGGGGAATACACCGATAAACTCATCTTT. Translated: CALAVYAGEYTDKLIF.

This clone was seen a few times. The chain combines TRDV1 with TRDJ1, with 10 bases matching TRDD3. CDR1 and CDR2 from the germline V gene are TSWWSYY and QGS. Trimming at V came to 5 bases and at J to 3 bases, leaving 18 bases not matched to a gene. CDR3 length: 19 amino acids. The CDR3 sequence is CALGNLPNTGGFLSDKLIF. The CDR3 DNA sequence: TGTGCTCTTGGGAACCTTCCAAACACTGGGGGATTTTTGTCCGATAAACTCATCTTT.

V and J are TRDV1 and TRDJ1; TRDD2 is a possible D gene (5 bases). There are 16 residues in the CDR3. CDR1 TSWWSYY and CDR2 QGS come from the germline V gene. The V end lost 3 bases, the J end lost 7 bases, and 21 bases lay between the germline ends. The CDR3 region has the DNA TGTGCTCTTGGGGACCCTCTTCCGCGCAGGTCCGGTAAACTCATCTTT. This gives the protein CALGDPLPRRSGKLIF.

The J gene is TRDJ1, the V gene TRDV1; 8 positions match TRDD3. The CDR3 contains 20 residues. V shed 2 bases and J 4 bases; nucleotides not matched to a gene: 21. Germline CDR1 and CDR2: TSWWSYY and QGS. CDR3 residues: CALGEKLFPPGLGESDKLIF. The CDR3, as DNA: TGTGCTCTTGGGGAAAAACTCTTCCCTCCCGGCCTGGGGGAGAGCGATAAACTCATCTTT.

The rearrangement uses TRDV2 and TRDJ1; 8 bases match TRDD3. This CDR3 has 16 residues. Germline trimming cut 4 bases from V and 7 bases from J; bases unmatched to any gene: 16. The germline gives CDR1 GEAIGNYY, CDR2 EKD. The CDR3 is CACDSLGIQGYPKLIF. The CDR3, as DNA: TGTGCCTGTGATTCACTGGGGATACAGGGGTATCCTAAACTCATCTTT.

This clone has only one observation. The rearrangement joins TRDV1 to TRDJ1; D assignment may be TRDD2 or TRDD3 (7 bases each). Germline V lookup: CDR1 TSWWSYY, CDR2 QGS. This CDR3 contains 19 residues. With 4 bases removed from V and 5 bases from J, the gap between germline ends came to 29 bases. The CDR3 nucleotides read TGTGCTCTTGGGGGGGCGGCCTTCCTTAGACGACTGGGGCGAGATAAACTCATCTTT. This gives the protein CALGGAAFLRRLGRDKLIF.

A few counts support this clone. The chain uses TRDV1 and TRDJ1; 11 bases line up with TRDD3. Germline CDR1 is TSWWSYY and CDR2 is QGS. This CDR3 is built from 23 residues. J was trimmed by 7 bases and V by 2 bases; bases with no gene match: 30. The CDR3 loop is CALGEGAPKMPRLGDNLVGKLIF. CDR3 DNA: TGTGCTCTTGGGGAAGGTGCCCCAAAAATGCCCAGACTGGGGGATAATCTGGTCGGTAAACTCATCTTT.

The V gene is TRDV1, the J gene TRDJ1; 9 positions match TRDD3. The CDR3 has 21 residues. Losses at the gene ends were 2 bases for V and 0 bases for J; bases not matched to a gene: 19. Germline CDR1 is TSWWSYY and CDR2 is QGS. The CDR3 here is CALGEYALPGGFWVYTDKLIF. The CDR3 nucleotides read TGTGCTCTTGGGGAATATGCCCTACCTGGGGGATTTTGGGTGTACACCGATAAACTCATCTTT.

V and J are TRDV1 and TRDJ1; the match to TRDD3 covers 11 bases. V trimming: 3 bases; J trimming: 1 base; junction bases outside the gene matches: 22. This CDR3 comprises 22 residues. The V gene's germline CDR1 is TSWWSYY and CDR2 QGS. CDR3 DNA: TGTGCTCTTGGGGACCAAGCGTCCTACGCCGCACTGGGGGATAGAGGCACCGATAAACTCATCTTT. As protein: CALGDQASYAALGDRGTDKLIF.